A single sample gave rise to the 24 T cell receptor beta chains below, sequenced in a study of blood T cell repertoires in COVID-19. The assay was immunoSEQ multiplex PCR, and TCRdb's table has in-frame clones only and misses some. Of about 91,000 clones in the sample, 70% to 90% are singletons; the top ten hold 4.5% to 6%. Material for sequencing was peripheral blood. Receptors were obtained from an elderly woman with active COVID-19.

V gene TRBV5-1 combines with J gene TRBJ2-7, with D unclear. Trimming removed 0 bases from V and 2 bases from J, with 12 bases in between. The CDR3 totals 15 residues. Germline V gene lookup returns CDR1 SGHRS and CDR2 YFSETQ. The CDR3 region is CASSLVPGSTYEQYF. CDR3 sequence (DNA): TGCGCCAGCAGCTTGGTTCCGGGTTCCACCTACGAGCAGTACTTC.

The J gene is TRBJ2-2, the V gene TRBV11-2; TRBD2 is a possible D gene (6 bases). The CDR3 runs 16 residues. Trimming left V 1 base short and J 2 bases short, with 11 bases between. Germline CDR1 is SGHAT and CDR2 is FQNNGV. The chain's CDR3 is CASSLAPGLNTGELFF. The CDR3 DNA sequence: TGTGCCAGCAGCTTAGCCCCGGGACTCAACACCGGGGAGCTGTTTTTT.

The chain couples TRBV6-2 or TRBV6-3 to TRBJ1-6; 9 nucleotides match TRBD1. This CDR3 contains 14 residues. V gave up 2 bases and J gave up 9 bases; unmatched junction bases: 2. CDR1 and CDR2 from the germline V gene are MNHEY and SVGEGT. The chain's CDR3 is CASSYDRGGSPLHF. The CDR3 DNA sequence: TGTGCCAGCAGTTACGACAGGGGGGGTTCACCCCTCCACTTT.

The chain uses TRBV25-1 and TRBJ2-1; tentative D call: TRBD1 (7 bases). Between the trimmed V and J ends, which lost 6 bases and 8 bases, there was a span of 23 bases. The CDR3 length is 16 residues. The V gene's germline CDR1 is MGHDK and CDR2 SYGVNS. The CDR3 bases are TGTGCCAGCAGCTACGAACCAATCAGGGGGGTCCATGAGCAGTTCTTC. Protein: CASSYEPIRGVHEQFF.

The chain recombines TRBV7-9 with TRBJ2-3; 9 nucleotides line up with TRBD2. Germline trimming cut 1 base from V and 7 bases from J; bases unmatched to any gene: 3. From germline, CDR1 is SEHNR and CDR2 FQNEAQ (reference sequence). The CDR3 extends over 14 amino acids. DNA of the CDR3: TGTGCCAGCAGCTTAGTAGCGGGAGTCTATACGCAGTATTTT. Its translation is CASSLVAGVYTQYF.

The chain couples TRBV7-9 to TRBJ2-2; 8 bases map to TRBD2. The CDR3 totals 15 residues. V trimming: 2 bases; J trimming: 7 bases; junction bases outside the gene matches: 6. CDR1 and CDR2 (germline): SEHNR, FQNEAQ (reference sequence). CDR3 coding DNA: TGTGCCAGCAGCTTACGGCGGGAGGTGGTCGGGGAGCTGTTTTTT. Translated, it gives CASSLRREVVGELFF.

CDR3 in amino acids: CASRFLGQGYYEQYF. The DNA for the CDR3 is TGTGCCAGCAGGTTCCTGGGACAGGGGTATTACGAGCAGTACTTC. This chain links TRBV27 with TRBJ2-7; 10 nucleotides line up with TRBD1. With V trimmed by 6 bases and J by 4 bases, 9 bases remained unmatched. The CDR3 runs to 15 residues. Germline lookup yields CDR1 MNHEY and CDR2 SMNVEV (reference sequence).

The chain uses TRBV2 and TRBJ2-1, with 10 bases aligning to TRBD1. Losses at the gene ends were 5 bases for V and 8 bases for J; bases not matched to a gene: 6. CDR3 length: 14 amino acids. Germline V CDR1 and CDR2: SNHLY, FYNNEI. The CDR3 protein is CASSSGTGDHEQFF. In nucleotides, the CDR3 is TGTGCCAGCAGTTCCGGGACAGGGGACCATGAGCAGTTCTTC. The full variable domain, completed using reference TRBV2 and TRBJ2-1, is EPEVTQTPSHQVTQMGQEVILRCVPISNHLYFYWYRQILGQKVEFLVSFYNNEISEKSEIFDDQFSVERPDGSNFTLKIRSTKLEDSAMYFCASSSGTGDHEQFFGPGTRLTVL.

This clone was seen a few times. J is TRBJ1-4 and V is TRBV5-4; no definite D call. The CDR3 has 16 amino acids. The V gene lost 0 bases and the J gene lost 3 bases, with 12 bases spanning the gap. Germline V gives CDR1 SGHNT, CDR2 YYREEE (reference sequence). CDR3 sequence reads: CASSLVPGDANEKLFF. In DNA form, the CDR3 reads TGTGCCAGCAGCTTGGTTCCCGGTGATGCTAATGAAAAACTGTTTTTT.

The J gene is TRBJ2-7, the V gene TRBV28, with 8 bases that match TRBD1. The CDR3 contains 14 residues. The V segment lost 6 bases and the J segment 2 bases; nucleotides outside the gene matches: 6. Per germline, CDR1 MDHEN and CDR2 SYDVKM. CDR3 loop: CASRGGQAPYEQYF. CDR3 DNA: TGTGCCAGCAGGGGGGGACAGGCCCCCTACGAGCAGTACTTC.

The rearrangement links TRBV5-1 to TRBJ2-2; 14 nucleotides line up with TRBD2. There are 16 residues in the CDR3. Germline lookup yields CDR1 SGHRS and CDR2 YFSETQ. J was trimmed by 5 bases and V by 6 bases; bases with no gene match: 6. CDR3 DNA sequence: TGCGCCAGCAAGACTAGCGGGAGGGCCCTGACCGGGGAGCTGTTTTTT. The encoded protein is CASKTSGRALTGELFF. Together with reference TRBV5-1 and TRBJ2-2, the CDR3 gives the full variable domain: KAGVTQTPRYLIKTRGQQVTLSCSPISGHRSVSWYQQTPGQGLQFLFEYFSETQRNKGNFPGRFSGRQFSNSRSEMNVSTLELGDSALYLCASKTSGRALTGELFFGEGSRLTVL.

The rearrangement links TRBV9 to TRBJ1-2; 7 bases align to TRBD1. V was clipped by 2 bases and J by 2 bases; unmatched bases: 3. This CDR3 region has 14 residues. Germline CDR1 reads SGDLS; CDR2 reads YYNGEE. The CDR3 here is CASSVQGENYGYTF. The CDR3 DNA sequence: TGTGCCAGCAGCGTTCAGGGGGAAAACTATGGCTACACCTTC.

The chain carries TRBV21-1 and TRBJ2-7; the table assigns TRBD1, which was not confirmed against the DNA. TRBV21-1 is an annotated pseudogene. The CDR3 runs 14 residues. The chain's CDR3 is CASPRNSGLYEQYF. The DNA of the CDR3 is TGTGCCAGCCCGCGAAACAGTGGTCTGTACGAGCAGTACTTC.

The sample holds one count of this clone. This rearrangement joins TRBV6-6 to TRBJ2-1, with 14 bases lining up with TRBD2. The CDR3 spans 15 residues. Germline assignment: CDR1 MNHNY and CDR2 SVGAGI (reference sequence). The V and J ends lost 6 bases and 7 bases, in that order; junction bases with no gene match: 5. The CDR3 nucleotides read TGTGCCAGCAGAGGGACTAGCGGGAGAAAAAATGAGCAGTTCTTC. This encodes CASRGTSGRKNEQFF.

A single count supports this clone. CDR3 nucleotides: TGTGCCAGCACCTCGAATCTGGCGGAGGGCGTTAGGACCCAGTACTTC. Encoded protein: CASTSNLAEGVRTQYF. The rearrangement joins TRBV3-1 (or the pseudogene TRBV3-2) to TRBJ2-5; D might be TRBD2 (6 bases). Per germline, CDR1 LGHDT and CDR2 YNNKEL (reference sequence). CDR3 length equals 16 residues. Trimming took 7 bases from V and 7 from J, leaving 25 bases between them.

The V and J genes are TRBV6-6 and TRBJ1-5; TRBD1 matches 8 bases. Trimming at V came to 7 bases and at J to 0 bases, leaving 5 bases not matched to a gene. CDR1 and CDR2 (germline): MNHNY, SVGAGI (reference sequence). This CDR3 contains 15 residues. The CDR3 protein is CASNHGQGSNQPQHF. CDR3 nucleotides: TGTGCCAGCAACCATGGACAGGGTAGCAATCAGCCCCAGCATTTT.

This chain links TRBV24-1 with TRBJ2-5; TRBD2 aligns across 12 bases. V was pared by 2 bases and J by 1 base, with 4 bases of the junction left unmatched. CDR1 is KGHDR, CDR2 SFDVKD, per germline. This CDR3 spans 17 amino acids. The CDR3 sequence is CATSDSASGRAQETQYF. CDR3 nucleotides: TGTGCCACCAGTGATTCGGCTAGCGGGAGGGCCCAAGAGACCCAGTACTTC.

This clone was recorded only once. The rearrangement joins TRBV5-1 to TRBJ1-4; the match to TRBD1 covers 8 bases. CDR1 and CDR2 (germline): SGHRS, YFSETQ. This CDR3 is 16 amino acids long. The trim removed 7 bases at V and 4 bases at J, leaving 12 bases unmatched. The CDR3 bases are TGCGCCAGCGGTTCGATGTCAGGGGGCCTTAATGAAAAACTGTTTTTT. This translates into CASGSMSGGLNEKLFF.

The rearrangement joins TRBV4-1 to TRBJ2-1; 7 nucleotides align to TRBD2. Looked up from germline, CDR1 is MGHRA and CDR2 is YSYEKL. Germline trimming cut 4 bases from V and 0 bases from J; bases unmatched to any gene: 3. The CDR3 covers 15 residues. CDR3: CASSLSSGSYNEQFF. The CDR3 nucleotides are TGCGCCAGCAGCCTTTCTAGCGGCTCCTACAATGAGCAGTTCTTC.

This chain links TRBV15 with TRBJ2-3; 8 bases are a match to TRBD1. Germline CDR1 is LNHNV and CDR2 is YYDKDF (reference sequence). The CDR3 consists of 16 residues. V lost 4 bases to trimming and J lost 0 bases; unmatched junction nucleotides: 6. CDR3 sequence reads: CATSIGQGASTDTQYF. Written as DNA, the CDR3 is TGTGCCACCAGCATCGGACAGGGCGCTAGCACAGATACGCAGTATTTT. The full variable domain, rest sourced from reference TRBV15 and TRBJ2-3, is DAMVIQNPRYQVTQFGKPVTLSCSQTLNHNVMYWYQQKSSQAPKLLFHYYDKDFNNEADTPDNFQSRRPNTSFCFLDIRSPGLGDTAMYLCATSIGQGASTDTQYFGPGTRLTVL.

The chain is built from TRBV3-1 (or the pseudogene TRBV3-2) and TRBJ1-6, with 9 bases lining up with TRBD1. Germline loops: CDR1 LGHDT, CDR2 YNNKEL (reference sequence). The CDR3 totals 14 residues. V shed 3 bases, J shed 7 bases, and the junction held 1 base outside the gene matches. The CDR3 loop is CASSQTGGNSPLHF. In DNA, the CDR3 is TGTGCCAGCAGCCAGACAGGGGGGAATTCACCCCTCCACTTT.

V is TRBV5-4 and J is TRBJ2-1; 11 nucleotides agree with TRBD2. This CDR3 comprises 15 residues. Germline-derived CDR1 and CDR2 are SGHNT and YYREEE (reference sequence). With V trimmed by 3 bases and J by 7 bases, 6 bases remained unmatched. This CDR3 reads CASSWERTSGNEQFF. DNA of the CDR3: TGTGCCAGCAGCTGGGAAAGGACTAGCGGGAATGAGCAGTTCTTC.

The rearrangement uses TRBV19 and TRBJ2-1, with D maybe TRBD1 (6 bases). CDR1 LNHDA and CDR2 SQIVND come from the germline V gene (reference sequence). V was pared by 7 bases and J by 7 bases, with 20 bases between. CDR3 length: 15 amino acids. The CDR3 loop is CASTTRDTSRNEQFF. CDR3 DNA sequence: TGTGCCAGTACCACTAGGGACACGTCGAGGAATGAGCAGTTCTTC.

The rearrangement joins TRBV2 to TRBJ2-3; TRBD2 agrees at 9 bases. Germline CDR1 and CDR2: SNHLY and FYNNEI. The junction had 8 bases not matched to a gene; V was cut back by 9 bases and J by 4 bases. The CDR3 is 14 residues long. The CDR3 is CASIAGEGADTQYF. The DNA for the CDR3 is TGTGCCAGTATAGCGGGAGAAGGAGCAGATACGCAGTATTTT.